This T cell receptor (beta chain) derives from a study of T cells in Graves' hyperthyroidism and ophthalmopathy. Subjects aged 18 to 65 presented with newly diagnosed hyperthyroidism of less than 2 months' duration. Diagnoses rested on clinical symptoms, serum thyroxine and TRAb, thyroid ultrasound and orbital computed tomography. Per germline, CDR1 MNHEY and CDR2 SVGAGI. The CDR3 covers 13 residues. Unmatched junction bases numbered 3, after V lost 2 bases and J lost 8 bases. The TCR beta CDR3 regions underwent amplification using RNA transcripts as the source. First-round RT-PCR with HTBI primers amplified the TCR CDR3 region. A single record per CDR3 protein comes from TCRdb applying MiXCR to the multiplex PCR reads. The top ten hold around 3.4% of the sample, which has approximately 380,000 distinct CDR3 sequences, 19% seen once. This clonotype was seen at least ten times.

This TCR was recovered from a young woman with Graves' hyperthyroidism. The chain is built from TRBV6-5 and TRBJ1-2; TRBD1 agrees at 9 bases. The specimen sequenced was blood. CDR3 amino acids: CASSYRQGDGYTF. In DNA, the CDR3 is TGTGCCAGCAGTTACCGACAGGGGGACGGCTACACCTTC.